A selection of T cell receptor beta chains follows, all from one sample in a study of somatic mutations in cytotoxic T cells in rheumatoid arthritis. Only in-frame clones appear in the TCRdb table, and some are missing; sequencing was by immunoSEQ multiplex PCR. The table records nearly 20,000 clones, around 85% of them present only once. What was sequenced was CD8+ T cells sorted from blood. The receptors derive from a man aged 35 to 55 in good health. Both conserved end residues are part of each CDR3. D genes are given only for firm matches. A clone size is listed for some rows: how often the clone was seen (once, few, many), or a class if it is expanded.

D gene: TRBD2; V gene: TRBV7-6; J gene: TRBJ2-2; clone size: NA; CDR3 DNA: TGTGCCAGCAGCTCAGGGACTAGCGGGACCACCGGGGAGCTGTTTTTT; CDR3 protein: CASSSGTSGTTGELFF
D gene: TRBD2; V gene: TRBV27; J gene: TRBJ2-1; clone size: NA; CDR3 DNA: TGTGCCAGCAGTTTAGGGGCTAGCGGGGGTGAGCAGTTCTTC; CDR3 protein: CASSLGASGGEQFF
D gene: TRBD2; V gene: TRBV19; J gene: TRBJ2-7; clone size: NA; CDR3 DNA: TGTGCCAGTAGCGGAGCGGGAGGCGGCTCCTACGAGCAGTACTTC; CDR3 protein: CASSGAGGGSYEQYF
D gene: TRBD2; V gene: TRBV4-2; J gene: TRBJ2-1; clone size: NA; CDR3 DNA: TGTGCCAGCAGCCCCCCCCGCGGGAGGGCCGTCAATGAGCAGTTCTTC; CDR3 protein: CASSPPRGRAVNEQFF
D gene: NA; V gene: TRBV21-1; J gene: TRBJ2-1; clone size: NA; CDR3 DNA: TGTGCCAGCAGCAAAGGGTCAGGACAGGTACCCGGGAATGAGCAGTTCTTC; CDR3 protein: CASSKGSGQVPGNEQFF
D gene: TRBD1; V gene: TRBV27; J gene: TRBJ2-1; clone size: NA; CDR3 DNA: TGTGCCAGCAGTGTCGGGACAGGGGGTCGCAATGAGCAGTTCTTC; CDR3 protein: CASSVGTGGRNEQFF
D gene: NA; V gene: TRBV9; J gene: TRBJ2-7; clone size: NA; CDR3 DNA: TGTGCCAGCAGCGTAGGAGGGGGAGAGCAGTACTTC; CDR3 protein: CASSVGGGEQYF
D gene: TRBD2; V gene: TRBV7-2; J gene: TRBJ2-3; clone size: NA; CDR3 DNA: TGTGCCAGCAGCCACGGACTAGCGGGAGAGGAGCAGTATTTT; CDR3 protein: CASSHGLAGEEQYF
D gene: TRBD1; V gene: TRBV4-3; J gene: TRBJ2-7; clone size: NA; CDR3 DNA: TGCGCCAGCAGCCCACGACAGGGAACCCCAAACGAGCAGTACTTC; CDR3 protein: CASSPRQGTPNEQYF
D gene: NA; V gene: TRBV28; J gene: TRBJ2-7; clone size: NA; CDR3 DNA: TGTGCCGCCGAGGGATCCTCCGAGCAGTACTTC; CDR3 protein: CAAEGSSEQYF
D gene: NA; V gene: TRBV4-1; J gene: TRBJ1-2; clone size: NA; CDR3 DNA: TGCGCCAGCAGCCAAGGGCGGGGGATGAGCTATGGCTACACCTTC; CDR3 protein: CASSQGRGMSYGYTF
D gene: TRBD1; V gene: TRBV4-3; J gene: TRBJ2-7; clone size: once; CDR3 DNA: TGCGCCAGCAGCCAGGGACAGGGGACCTACGAGCAGTACTTC; CDR3 protein: CASSQGQGTYEQYF
D gene: NA; V gene: TRBV27; J gene: TRBJ1-5; clone size: NA; CDR3 DNA: TGTGCCAGCAGTTTTATGGGAGATAGCAATCAGCCCCAGCATTTT; CDR3 protein: CASSFMGDSNQPQHF
D gene: TRBD1; V gene: TRBV28; J gene: TRBJ2-7; clone size: NA; CDR3 DNA: TGTGCCAGCAGTTGGTGGGACAGAGCCTACGAGCAGTACTTC; CDR3 protein: CASSWWDRAYEQYF
D gene: NA; V gene: TRBV19; J gene: TRBJ2-2; clone size: NA; CDR3 DNA: TGTGCCAGTAGTATTGCAGGGTTGACCGGGGAGCTGTTTTTT; CDR3 protein: CASSIAGLTGELFF
D gene: TRBD1; V gene: TRBV9; J gene: TRBJ1-3; clone size: NA; CDR3 DNA: TGTGCCAGCAGCCCAATGGACAGGGGCTCTGGAAACACCATATATTTT; CDR3 protein: CASSPMDRGSGNTIYF
D gene: NA; V gene: TRBV6-6; J gene: TRBJ2-7; clone size: once; CDR3 DNA: TGTGCCAGCAGTTACTCTTGGCCAGGCACATCGCCCGAGCAGTACTTC; CDR3 protein: CASSYSWPGTSPEQYF
D gene: TRBD1; V gene: TRBV13; J gene: TRBJ1-1; clone size: NA; CDR3 DNA: TGTGCCAGCAGCTCCCGACAGGGGGCGCCGACTGAAGCTTTCTTT; CDR3 protein: CASSSRQGAPTEAFF
D gene: NA; V gene: TRBV9; J gene: TRBJ1-1; clone size: NA; CDR3 DNA: TGTGCCAGCAGCGAGGGTGTCTCTGAAGCTTTCTTT; CDR3 protein: CASSEGVSEAFF
D gene: NA; V gene: TRBV4-1; J gene: TRBJ2-1; clone size: NA; CDR3 DNA: TGCGCCAGCAGCCAAGTTGATGGGTTCGGGTCCAATGAGCAGTTCTTC; CDR3 protein: CASSQVDGFGSNEQFF
D gene: TRBD1; V gene: TRBV6-5; J gene: TRBJ2-2; clone size: NA; CDR3 DNA: TGTGCCAGCAGTTTCGCCAACAGGGGACCCACCGGGGAGCTGTTTTTT; CDR3 protein: CASSFANRGPTGELFF
D gene: TRBD2; V gene: TRBV9; J gene: TRBJ2-1; clone size: NA; CDR3 DNA: TGTGCCAGCAGCGGTAGCGGGACTAGCGGAATCTTTTACAATGAGCAGTTCTTC; CDR3 protein: CASSGSGTSGIFYNEQFF
D gene: NA; V gene: TRBV7-8; J gene: TRBJ2-1; clone size: NA; CDR3 DNA: TGTGCCAGCAGCAGCACTGGACAGTACAATGAGCAGTTCTTC; CDR3 protein: CASSSTGQYNEQFF
D gene: TRBD2; V gene: TRBV28; J gene: TRBJ2-1; clone size: NA; CDR3 DNA: TGTGCCAGCAGTTTACGATATGTGACTAGCGGGAATTACAATGAGCAGTTCTTC; CDR3 protein: CASSLRYVTSGNYNEQFF
D gene: NA; V gene: TRBV11-2; J gene: TRBJ2-1; clone size: NA; CDR3 DNA: TGTGCCAGCAGCTTAGCGTATTCCCCCCCCGAGTTCTTC; CDR3 protein: CASSLAYSPPEFF
D gene: NA; V gene: TRBV28; J gene: TRBJ2-7; clone size: NA; CDR3 DNA: TGTGCCAGCAGTTTACAGATCAGCCCTTACGAGCAGTACTTC; CDR3 protein: CASSLQISPYEQYF
D gene: TRBD1; V gene: TRBV2; J gene: TRBJ1-1; clone size: NA; CDR3 DNA: TGTGCCAGCAGTGAACCAAAGTTAGGTGCAGGGGGCTGGGTTAACACTGAAGCTTTCTTT; CDR3 protein: CASSEPKLGAGGWVNTEAFF
D gene: NA; V gene: TRBV28; J gene: TRBJ2-7; clone size: once; CDR3 DNA: TGTGCCAGCAGCCTCCGGGACTCCTACGAGCAGTACTTC; CDR3 protein: CASSLRDSYEQYF
D gene: TRBD1; V gene: TRBV30; J gene: TRBJ1-5; clone size: NA; CDR3 DNA: TGTGCCTGGAGCGTCCACCGAGGGGGGACAGGGGGGGGGAAAGGAAGCAATCAGCCCCAGCATTTT; CDR3 protein: CAWSVHRGGTGGGKGSNQPQHF
D gene: TRBD1; V gene: TRBV27; J gene: TRBJ1-2; clone size: NA; CDR3 DNA: TGTGCCAGCAAAACCCTGGGACAGGGTCGTTATGGCTACACCTTC; CDR3 protein: CASKTLGQGRYGYTF
D gene: TRBD1; V gene: TRBV4-3; J gene: TRBJ2-1; clone size: NA; CDR3 DNA: TGCGCCAGCAGCCAAGATATTGGCCCAGGGGGCAATGAGCAGTTCTTC; CDR3 protein: CASSQDIGPGGNEQFF
D gene: TRBD1; V gene: TRBV9; J gene: TRBJ1-2; clone size: once; CDR3 DNA: TGTGCCAGCAGCATTGGACAGGGTGGAATCAACTATGGCTACACCTTC; CDR3 protein: CASSIGQGGINYGYTF
D gene: NA; V gene: TRBV4-2; J gene: TRBJ2-7; clone size: NA; CDR3 DNA: TGTGCCAGCAGCCACCCACGCGGGGCCTACGAGCAGTACTTC; CDR3 protein: CASSHPRGAYEQYF
D gene: TRBD2; V gene: TRBV4-3; J gene: TRBJ2-1; clone size: NA; CDR3 DNA: TGCGCCAGCAGCGAGACTAGCGGGGGCTTGGGGGGCAATGAGCAGTTCTTC; CDR3 protein: CASSETSGGLGGNEQFF
D gene: NA; V gene: TRBV5-1; J gene: TRBJ1-2; clone size: NA; CDR3 DNA: TGCGCCAGCAGCTTGGGTTCTCTAGTGGGGTCGGATGGCTACACCTTC; CDR3 protein: CASSLGSLVGSDGYTF
D gene: TRBD2; V gene: TRBV9; J gene: TRBJ2-3; clone size: NA; CDR3 DNA: TGTGCCAGCAGCGTAGAGGGACTAGCGGGACTCACAGATACGCAGTATTTT; CDR3 protein: CASSVEGLAGLTDTQYF
D gene: NA; V gene: TRBV6-4; J gene: TRBJ1-6; clone size: NA; CDR3 DNA: TGTGCCAGCAGTGTAAGAGGGGACGATAATTCACCCCTCCACTTT; CDR3 protein: CASSVRGDDNSPLHF
D gene: NA; V gene: TRBV6-5; J gene: TRBJ1-4; clone size: NA; CDR3 DNA: TGTGCCAGCAGTTACTCGTCGGCCAGGCAAAGCGGAAAACTGTTTTTT; CDR3 protein: CASSYSSARQSGKLFF
D gene: TRBD2; V gene: TRBV10-2; J gene: TRBJ2-7; clone size: NA; CDR3 DNA: TGCGCCAGCAGTGACGAAGGGCTAGCGGGAGAGGGTCACGAGCAGTACTTC; CDR3 protein: CASSDEGLAGEGHEQYF
D gene: NA; V gene: TRBV27; J gene: TRBJ2-7; clone size: NA; CDR3 DNA: TGTGCCAGCAGTTTGGGCCGGGGAGTACCCTACGAGCAGTACTTC; CDR3 protein: CASSLGRGVPYEQYF
D gene: NA; V gene: TRBV28; J gene: TRBJ2-1; clone size: NA; CDR3 DNA: TGTGCCACAGGACAGAGGATATACAATGAGCAGTTCTTC; CDR3 protein: CATGQRIYNEQFF
D gene: TRBD2; V gene: TRBV27; J gene: TRBJ2-1; clone size: NA; CDR3 DNA: TGTGCCAGCAGTTTCCTGGTAGCGGGAGGGCCAAATGAGCAGTTCTTC; CDR3 protein: CASSFLVAGGPNEQFF
D gene: NA; V gene: TRBV9; J gene: TRBJ2-5; clone size: NA; CDR3 DNA: TGTGCCAGCAGCGTAGGCAGCGCCGGGGGAGAGACCCAGTACTTC; CDR3 protein: CASSVGSAGGETQYF
D gene: TRBD2; V gene: TRBV28; J gene: TRBJ2-1; clone size: NA; CDR3 DNA: TGTGCCAGCCTCCCGACTAGCGGAACATACAATGAGCAGTTCTTC; CDR3 protein: CASLPTSGTYNEQFF
D gene: TRBD2; V gene: TRBV27; J gene: TRBJ2-2; clone size: few; CDR3 DNA: TGTGCCATTGGGACTAGCGGGACCGGGGAGCTGTTTTTT; CDR3 protein: CAIGTSGTGELFF
D gene: TRBD2; V gene: TRBV6-5; J gene: TRBJ2-1; clone size: NA; CDR3 DNA: TGTGCCAGCACCCTACTAGCGGGAGGCCATGAGCAGTTCTTC; CDR3 protein: CASTLLAGGHEQFF
D gene: TRBD1; V gene: TRBV9; J gene: TRBJ1-4; clone size: NA; CDR3 DNA: TGTGCCAGCAGCCCTACCGGCGGACAGGGTGATAATGAAAAACTGTTTTTT; CDR3 protein: CASSPTGGQGDNEKLFF
D gene: NA; V gene: TRBV19; J gene: TRBJ1-1; clone size: once; CDR3 DNA: TGTGCCAGTAAGCCTAGAGTGGCCCCAAGGAGACAGCTACACACTGAAGCTTTCTTT; CDR3 protein: CASKPRVAPRRQLHTEAFF
D gene: NA; V gene: TRBV19; J gene: TRBJ1-1; clone size: NA; CDR3 DNA: TGTGCCACCCAGGCGAGTAGGGTCGGGCACACTGAAGCTTTCTTT; CDR3 protein: CATQASRVGHTEAFF
D gene: TRBD1; V gene: TRBV28; J gene: TRBJ1-5; clone size: NA; CDR3 DNA: TGTGCCAGCAGAACAGGGGGCGCCGGTCAGCCCCAGCATTTT; CDR3 protein: CASRTGGAGQPQHF
D gene: NA; V gene: TRBV6-6; J gene: TRBJ1-2; clone size: NA; CDR3 DNA: TGTGCCAGCAGTTACTCACAGGGCGGTGATGGCTACACCTTC; CDR3 protein: CASSYSQGGDGYTF
D gene: TRBD2; V gene: TRBV27; J gene: TRBJ2-3; clone size: NA; CDR3 DNA: TGTGCCAGCAGTTTAGGGACTAGCGCGGATACGCAGTATTTT; CDR3 protein: CASSLGTSADTQYF